These 9 T cell receptor beta chains were all obtained from the same sample, sequenced in a study of Ad26.COV2.S vaccination and SARS-CoV-2 variants. The treatment: some 20 received Ad26.COV2.S at low or high dose, single or two shots; roughly five received placebo; per-sample allocation not given. On day 63 after the first injection, vaccine and placebo recipients gave samples. Data came from immunoSEQ multiplex PCR; TCRdb stores just in-frame clones and leaves some out. The table records some 250,000 clones, 88% of them present only once. Sequenced here: peripheral blood, sampled in a trial of Ad26.COV2.S vaccine versus placebo. Receptor source: a person aged 18 to 65 who received the Ad26.COV2.S COVID-19 vaccine or a placebo.

This chain joins TRBV23-1 and TRBJ2-7, with D perhaps TRBD2 (5 bases). TRBV23-1 is identified as an open reading frame with a role that is uncertain. The CDR3 runs to 15 residues. Trimming cost V 0 bases and J 2 bases, with 11 bases left between them. This chain's CDR3 is CASSQSTRGTYEQYF. The CDR3 DNA reads as TGCGCCAGCAGTCAATCGACCCGGGGAACCTACGAGCAGTACTTC.

The chain joins TRBV6-5 to TRBJ1-1; perhaps TRBD1 as D (5 bases). The CDR3 is made up of 14 amino acids. V was clipped by 1 base and J by 3 bases, with 9 bases between them. Germline V lookup: CDR1 MNHEY, CDR2 SVGAGI. CDR3 bases: TGTGCCAGCAGTTACTTGGGGGGTTACACTGAAGCTTTCTTT. Its protein product is CASSYLGGYTEAFF.

This clone turned up a few times. This chain connects TRBV3-1 (or the pseudogene TRBV3-2) to TRBJ2-7; either TRBD1 or TRBD2 may supply D (5 bases each). The CDR3 has 14 amino acids. Trimming removed 4 bases from V and 0 bases from J, with 10 bases in between. CDR1 is LGHDT and CDR2 is YNNKEL in the germline V gene (reference sequence). The CDR3 reads CASSLRDGSYEQYF. The CDR3 DNA is TGTGCCAGCAGCCTCCGGGACGGCTCCTACGAGCAGTACTTC.

The chain carries TRBV7-9 and TRBJ2-6, with 12 bases matching TRBD2. Trimming removed 5 bases from V and 0 bases from J; junction bases left unmatched: 8. This CDR3 is built from 19 residues. Germline lookup yields CDR1 SEHNR and CDR2 FQNEAQ (reference sequence). CDR3 nucleotide sequence: TGTGCCAGCAGCGCCGGACTAGCGGGGACTTCCTCTGGGGCCAACGTCCTGACTTTC. Translating gives CASSAGLAGTSSGANVLTF.

The gene calls are TRBV19 and TRBJ2-2; weak D call: TRBD2 (6 bases). This CDR3 spans 17 amino acids. The ends were cut back, 2 bases at V and 7 bases at J, with 20 bases in the middle. Germline lookup yields CDR1 LNHDA and CDR2 SQIVND (reference sequence). The CDR3 nucleotides read TGTGCCAGTAGTATAAGTCGAGCAGACGGGAGTGGCGGGGAGCTGTTTTTT. Protein: CASSISRADGSGGELFF.

The chain combines TRBV11-2 with TRBJ1-1, with D possibly TRBD1 on 5 matching bases. The germline V and J ends were trimmed by 1 base and 2 bases, with 11 bases remaining between them. The CDR3 runs to 15 residues. CDR1 is SGHAT and CDR2 is FQNNGV in the germline V gene. The CDR3 here is CASSLAQGINTEAFF. As DNA, the CDR3 is TGTGCCAGCAGCTTAGCCCAGGGAATCAACACTGAAGCTTTCTTT.

This chain connects TRBV25-1 to TRBJ2-3; either TRBD1 or TRBD2 may supply D (5 bases each). The V end lost 4 bases, the J end lost 3 bases, and 17 bases lay between the germline ends. This CDR3 region has 16 residues. Germline CDR1 and CDR2: MGHDK and SYGVNS. DNA of the CDR3: TGTGCCAGCAGTGGCAGAAAGAGGGGAGTGACAGATACGCAGTATTTT. This gives the protein CASSGRKRGVTDTQYF.

The chain recombines TRBV29-1 with TRBJ2-2, with 7 bases aligning to TRBD1. CDR1 is SQVTM and CDR2 is ANQGSEA in the germline V gene. Trimming removed 4 bases from V and 6 bases from J; junction bases left unmatched: 11. This CDR3 spans 15 amino acids. Written as DNA, the CDR3 is TGCAGCGTTGGACCGGCGACAGGGTCCCCCGGGGAGCTGTTTTTT. It specifies CSVGPATGSPGELFF.

The chain joins TRBV18 to TRBJ2-5; possible D gene TRBD2, 5 bases. CDR1 and CDR2 (germline): KGHSH, LQKENI. This CDR3 has 12 residues. Trimming removed 2 bases at V and 5 bases at J, with 6 bases between. The DNA of the CDR3 is TGTGCCAGCTCACCAGGCGGGGAGACCCAGTACTTC. This codes for CASSPGGETQYF. The full variable domain, rest sourced from reference TRBV18 and TRBJ2-5, is NAGVMQNPRHLVRRRGQEARLRCSPMKGHSHVYWYRQLPEEGLKFMVYLQKENIIDESGMPKERFSAEFPKEGPSILRIQQVVRGDSAAYFCASSPGGETQYFGPGTRLLVL.